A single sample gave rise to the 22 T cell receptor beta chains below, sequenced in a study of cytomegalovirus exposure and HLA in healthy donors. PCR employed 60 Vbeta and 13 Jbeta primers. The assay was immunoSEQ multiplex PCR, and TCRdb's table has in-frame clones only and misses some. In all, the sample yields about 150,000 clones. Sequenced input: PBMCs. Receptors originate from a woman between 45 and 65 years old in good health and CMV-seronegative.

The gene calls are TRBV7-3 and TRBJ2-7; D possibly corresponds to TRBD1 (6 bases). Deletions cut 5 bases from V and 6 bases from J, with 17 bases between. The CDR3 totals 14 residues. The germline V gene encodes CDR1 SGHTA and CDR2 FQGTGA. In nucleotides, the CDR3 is TGTGCCAGCAGCCCCCACGCAGGGGCCAGCGAGCAGTACTTC. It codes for CASSPHAGASEQYF.

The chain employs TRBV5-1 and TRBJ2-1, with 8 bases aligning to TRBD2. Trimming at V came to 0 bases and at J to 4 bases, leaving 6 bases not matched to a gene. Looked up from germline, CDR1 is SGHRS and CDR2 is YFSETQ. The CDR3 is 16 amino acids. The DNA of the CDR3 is TGCGCCAGCAGCTTGGCGGGCGGGAGGACTTACAATGAGCAGTTCTTC. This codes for CASSLAGGRTYNEQFF.

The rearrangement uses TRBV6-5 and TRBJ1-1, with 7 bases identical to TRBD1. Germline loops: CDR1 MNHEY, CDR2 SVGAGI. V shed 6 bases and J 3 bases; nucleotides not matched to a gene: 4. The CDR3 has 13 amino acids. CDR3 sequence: CASSRGTDTEAFF. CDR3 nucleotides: TGTGCCAGCAGCCGCGGGACAGACACTGAAGCTTTCTTT.

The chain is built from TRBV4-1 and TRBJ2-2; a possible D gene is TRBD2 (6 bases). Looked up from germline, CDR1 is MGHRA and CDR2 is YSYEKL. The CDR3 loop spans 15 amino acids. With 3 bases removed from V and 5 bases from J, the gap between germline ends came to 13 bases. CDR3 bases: TGCGCCAGCAGCCATTCCCAGGGAGGAACCGGGGAGCTGTTTTTT. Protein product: CASSHSQGGTGELFF.

CDR3 coding DNA: TGTGCCAGCGCTTTACTAGGGAGGGGAAAGGAAACCGGGGAGCTGTTTTTT. The encoded protein is CASALLGRGKETGELFF. V gene TRBV19 combines with J gene TRBJ2-2; 7 bases agree with TRBD2. This CDR3 has 17 residues. Looked up from germline, CDR1 is LNHDA and CDR2 is SQIVND (reference sequence). The junction had 18 bases not matched to a gene; V was cut back by 9 bases and J by 5 bases.

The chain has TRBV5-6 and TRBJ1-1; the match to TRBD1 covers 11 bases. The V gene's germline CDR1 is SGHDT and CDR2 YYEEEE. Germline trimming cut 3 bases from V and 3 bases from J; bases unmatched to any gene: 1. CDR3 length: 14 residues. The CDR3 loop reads CASSWDRGDTEAFF. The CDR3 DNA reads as TGTGCCAGCAGCTGGGACAGGGGGGACACTGAAGCTTTCTTT.

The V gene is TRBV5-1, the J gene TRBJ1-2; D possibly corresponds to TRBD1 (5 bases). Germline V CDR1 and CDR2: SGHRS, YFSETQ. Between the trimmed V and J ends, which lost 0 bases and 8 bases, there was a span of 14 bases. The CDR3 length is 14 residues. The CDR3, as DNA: TGCGCCAGCAGCTTGGAGCAACCTACAGGAGGCTACACCTTC. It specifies CASSLEQPTGGYTF.

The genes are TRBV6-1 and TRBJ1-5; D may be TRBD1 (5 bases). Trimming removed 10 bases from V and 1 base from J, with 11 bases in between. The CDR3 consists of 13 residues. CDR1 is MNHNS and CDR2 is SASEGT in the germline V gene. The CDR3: CANRGGSNQPQHF. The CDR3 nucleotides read TGTGCCAATAGGGGAGGGAGCAATCAGCCCCAGCATTTT.

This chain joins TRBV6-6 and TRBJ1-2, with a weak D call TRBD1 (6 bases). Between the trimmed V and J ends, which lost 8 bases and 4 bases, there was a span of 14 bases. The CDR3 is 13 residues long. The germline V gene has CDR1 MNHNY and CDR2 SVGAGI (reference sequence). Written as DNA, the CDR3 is TGTGCCAGCGGCACAGGGCTGTTCTATGGCTACACCTTC. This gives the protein CASGTGLFYGYTF.

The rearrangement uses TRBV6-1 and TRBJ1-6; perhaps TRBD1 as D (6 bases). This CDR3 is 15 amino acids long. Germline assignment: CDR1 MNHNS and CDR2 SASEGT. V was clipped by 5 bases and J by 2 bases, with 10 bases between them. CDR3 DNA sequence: TGTGCCAGCAGTCCCCGACAGGCCTATAATTCACCCCTCCACTTT. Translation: CASSPRQAYNSPLHF.

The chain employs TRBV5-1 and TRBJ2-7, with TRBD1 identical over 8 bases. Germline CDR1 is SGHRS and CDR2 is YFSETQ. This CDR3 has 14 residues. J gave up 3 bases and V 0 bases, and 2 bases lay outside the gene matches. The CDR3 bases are TGCGCCAGCAGCTTGGCACAGGGGGTCTACGAGCAGTACTTC. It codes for CASSLAQGVYEQYF.

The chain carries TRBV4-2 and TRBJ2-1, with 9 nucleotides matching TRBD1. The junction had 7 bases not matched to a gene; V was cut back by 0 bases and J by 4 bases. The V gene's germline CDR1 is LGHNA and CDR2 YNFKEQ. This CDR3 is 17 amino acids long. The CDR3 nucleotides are TGTGCCAGCAGCCAAGAACCCCCGGGACAGGGTTACAATGAGCAGTTCTTC. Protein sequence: CASSQEPPGQGYNEQFF.

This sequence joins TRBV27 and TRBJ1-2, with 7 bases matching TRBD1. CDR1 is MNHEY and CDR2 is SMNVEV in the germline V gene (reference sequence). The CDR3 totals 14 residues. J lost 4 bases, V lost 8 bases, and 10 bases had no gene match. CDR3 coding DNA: TGTGCCAGCGGAAAACAGGGGTATACCTATGGCTACACCTTC. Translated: CASGKQGYTYGYTF.

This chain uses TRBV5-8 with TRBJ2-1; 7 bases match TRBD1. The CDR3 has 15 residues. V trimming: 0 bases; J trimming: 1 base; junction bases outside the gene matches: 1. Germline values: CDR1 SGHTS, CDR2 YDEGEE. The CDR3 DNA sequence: TGTGCCAGCAGCTTGGTCAGGGGGTCCTACAATGAGCAGTTCTTC. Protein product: CASSLVRGSYNEQFF.

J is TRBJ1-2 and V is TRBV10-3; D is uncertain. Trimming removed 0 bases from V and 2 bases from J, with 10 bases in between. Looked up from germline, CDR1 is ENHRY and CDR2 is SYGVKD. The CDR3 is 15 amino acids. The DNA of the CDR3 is TGTGCCATCAGTGAGTCGGGCAGCTACAACTATGGCTACACCTTC. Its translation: CAISESGSYNYGYTF.

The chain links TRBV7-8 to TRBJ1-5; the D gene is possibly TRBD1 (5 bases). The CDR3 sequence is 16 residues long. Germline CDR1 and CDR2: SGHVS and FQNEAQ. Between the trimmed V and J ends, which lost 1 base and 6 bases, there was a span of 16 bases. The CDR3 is CASSLGGATSPQPQHF. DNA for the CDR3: TGTGCCAGCAGCTTAGGTGGGGCCACTTCCCCTCAGCCCCAGCATTTT.

The CDR3 DNA is TGCGCCAGCAGCCAGGGACTAGCGGGTTTCTCTGGGGCCAACGTCCTGACTTTC. Translation gives CASSQGLAGFSGANVLTF. The J gene is TRBJ2-6, the V gene TRBV4-3; 12 bases map to TRBD2. This CDR3 has 18 amino acids. Germline V gives CDR1 LGHNA, CDR2 YSLEER. V was clipped by 3 bases and J by 0 bases; unmatched bases: 3.

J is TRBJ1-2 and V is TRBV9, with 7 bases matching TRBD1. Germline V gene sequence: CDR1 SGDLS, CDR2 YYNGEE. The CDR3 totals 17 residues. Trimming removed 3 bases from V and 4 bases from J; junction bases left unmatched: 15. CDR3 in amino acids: CASSGSGLLDRVYGYTF. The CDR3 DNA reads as TGTGCCAGCAGCGGTAGCGGCCTGCTAGACAGGGTCTATGGCTACACCTTC. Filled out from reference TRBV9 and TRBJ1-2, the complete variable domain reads DSGVTQTPKHLITATGQRVTLRCSPRSGDLSVYWYQQSLDQGLQFLIQYYNGEERAKGNILERFSAQQFPDLHSELNLSSLELGDSALYFCASSGSGLLDRVYGYTFGSGTRLTVV.

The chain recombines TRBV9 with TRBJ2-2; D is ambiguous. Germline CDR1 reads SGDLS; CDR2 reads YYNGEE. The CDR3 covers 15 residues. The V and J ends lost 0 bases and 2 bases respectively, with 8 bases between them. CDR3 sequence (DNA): TGTGCCAGCAGCGTAGATCCGCTAAACACCGGGGAGCTGTTTTTT. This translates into CASSVDPLNTGELFF. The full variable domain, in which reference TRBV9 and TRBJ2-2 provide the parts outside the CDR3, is DSGVTQTPKHLITATGQRVTLRCSPRSGDLSVYWYQQSLDQGLQFLIQYYNGEERAKGNILERFSAQQFPDLHSELNLSSLELGDSALYFCASSVDPLNTGELFFGEGSRLTVL.

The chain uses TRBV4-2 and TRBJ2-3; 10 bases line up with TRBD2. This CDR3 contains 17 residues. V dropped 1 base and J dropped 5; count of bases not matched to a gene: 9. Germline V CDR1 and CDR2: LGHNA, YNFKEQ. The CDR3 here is CASSQARASGGGDTQYF. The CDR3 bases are TGTGCCAGCAGCCAAGCGAGGGCTAGCGGGGGCGGAGATACGCAGTATTTT.

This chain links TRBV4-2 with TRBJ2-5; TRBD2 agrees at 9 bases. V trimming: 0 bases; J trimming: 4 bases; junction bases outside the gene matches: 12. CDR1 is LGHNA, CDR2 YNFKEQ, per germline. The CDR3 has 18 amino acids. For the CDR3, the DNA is TGTGCCAGCAGCCAAGATCCCTCGCGGGGGGGCCAAGGAGAGACCCAGTACTTC. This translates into CASSQDPSRGGQGETQYF.

The DNA for the CDR3 is TGTGCCTGGAGTGTGGGCAGCCTGAACACTGAAGCTTTCTTT. Encoded protein: CAWSVGSLNTEAFF. The gene calls are TRBV30 and TRBJ1-1; D gene uncertain. Germline assignment: CDR1 GTSNPN and CDR2 SVGIG (reference sequence). The CDR3 spans 14 residues. V was cut by 0 bases and J by 0 bases, with 8 bases left in between.